This TCR beta chain was recovered during a study of cytomegalovirus exposure and HLA in healthy donors. Across the study: The same platform was used for the 95 to 150 validation repertoires and the roughly 680 first-cohort repertoires, a later analysis reported.

CDR3 size: 11 residues. Between the trimmed V and J ends, which lost 8 bases and 1 base, there was a span of 3 bases. Germline lookup yields CDR1 PRHDT and CDR2 FYEKMQ (reference sequence). Only in-frame clones appear in the TCRdb table, and some are missing; sequencing was by immunoSEQ multiplex PCR. Here the sample spans tens of thousands of clones, roughly 94% being singletons. V gene TRBV13 combines with J gene TRBJ1-3; D remains unclear. Sample: PBMCs. The sequence was obtained from a woman younger than 35 in good health and CMV-seropositive. CDR3 amino acids: CASASGNTIYF. CDR3 sequence (DNA): TGTGCCAGCGCGTCTGGAAACACCATATATTTT.